This TCR beta chain was sequenced in a study of control samples from healthy donors and cancer patients. TCRdb's table, derived via immunoSEQ multiplex PCR, lists solely in-frame clones and lacks some. The sample yields more than 100,000 clones, 75% to 90% seen once. This CDR3 contains 13 residues. Trimming left V 3 bases short and J 1 base short, with 7 bases between. Germline assignment: CDR1 SGHNT and CDR2 YENEEA. This TCR derives from a man aged 60 to 75 with lung cancer. The sequenced material came from PBMCs. The rearrangement joins TRBV11-3 to TRBJ2-7, with a possible D match to TRBD1 (5 bases). Here the CDR3 reads CASSFTGSYEQYV. CDR3 DNA sequence: TGTGCCAGCAGCTTCACAGGTTCCTACGAGCAGTACGTC.